This TCR beta chain was identified during a study of CD8+ T cells in alopecia areata. Documented treatment: oral pan-JAK inhibitor, 5-10 mg twice daily. Peripheral blood, together with lesional scalp punch biopsies, was collected from alopecia areata patients. It was cDNA, reverse transcribed from extracted RNA, that served as the sequencing template. TCRdb's copy holds only in-frame clones and misses some; the assay was immunoSEQ multiplex PCR. This table holds fewer than 250,000 clones, around two fifths found once. Notes on the study in general: The study found that many expanded lesional clones persisted in scalp and blood during tofacitinib.

The CDR3 is 15 amino acids. The germline V gene has CDR1 SNHLY and CDR2 FYNNEI. Trimming stripped 5 bases from V and 0 bases from J, with 10 bases between. This clone was seen only a few times. Its specificity is unknown. The chain joins TRBV2 to TRBJ2-2, with D hard to call. The input for sequencing was CD4+ T cells sorted from blood, taken at approximately week 34, from a patient treated with tofacitinib. The receptor was derived from a human donor with alopecia areata. The CDR3 sequence: CASSFFQSNTGELFF. CDR3 DNA sequence: TGTGCCAGCAGTTTCTTCCAGTCGAACACCGGGGAGCTGTTTTTT.